The entry below describes one T cell receptor beta chain. The CDR3 contains 15 residues. CDR1 is SGHDT, CDR2 YYEEEE, per germline. V shed 1 base and J shed 7 bases, with 15 bases lying between them. As originally analysed: Cell counts per sample came from amplifying reference gene primers. Method: immunoSEQ multiplex PCR; TCRdb's copy keeps in-frame clones and lacks some. D and trimming were read from the DNA, whereas the V and J calls and clone size are those reported in that table. Of 150,000 to 200,000 clones in the sample, around nine tenths are singletons; the top ten hold 20% to 25%. The sample belongs to a study of blood T cell repertoires in COVID-19. Turning to the study itself: Whether acute or convalescent, the COVID-19 samples came from the United States, Italy and Spain. The analysed material was cDNA or gDNA that came from T cells, B-cell-depleted T cells, or PBMCs.

This rearrangement joins TRBV5-6 to TRBJ2-1; D perhaps matches TRBD2 (7 bases). The receptor's source is a man aged 55-75 years with active or convalescent COVID-19. The sequenced sample was peripheral blood. The DNA for the CDR3 is TGTGCCAGCAGCTTGATAGGGGGGGCTGAGAATGAGCAGTTCTTC. It translates to CASSLIGGAENEQFF.